In this sample, the clone carrying this T cell receptor beta chain turned up a few times. Its antigen is not known. The record originates from a study of beta chain features in type 1 diabetes. Expressed TCRB transcripts were sequenced after all isolated RNA was converted to cDNA. Reads from naive, central memory and regulatory T cell samples averaged about 3.9 million. Generated by immunoSEQ multiplex PCR, the TCRdb table keeps only in-frame clones and is missing some. The sample lists about 650,000 clones; 9.5% to 15% were seen once. Study-wide findings and caveats: Using cDNA template may skew counts toward highly expressing activated cells. Moderate but significant shortening of TCRB CDR3s was recorded in all four CD4+ subsets from Type 1 diabetes patients.

Germline CDR1 SGHTA, CDR2 FQGNSA. V lost 3 bases to trimming and J lost 3 bases, with 12 bases between them. The CDR3 totals 14 residues. The sequence was obtained from a man aged 25-40 years with type 1 diabetes. The chain uses TRBV7-2 and TRBJ2-7; D is uncertain. The material sequenced was naive CD4+ T cells from blood. CDR3 sequence (DNA): TGTGCCAGCAGCTTTAGGGAAATTTACTACGAGCAGTACTTC. Its translation is CASSFREIYYEQYF.